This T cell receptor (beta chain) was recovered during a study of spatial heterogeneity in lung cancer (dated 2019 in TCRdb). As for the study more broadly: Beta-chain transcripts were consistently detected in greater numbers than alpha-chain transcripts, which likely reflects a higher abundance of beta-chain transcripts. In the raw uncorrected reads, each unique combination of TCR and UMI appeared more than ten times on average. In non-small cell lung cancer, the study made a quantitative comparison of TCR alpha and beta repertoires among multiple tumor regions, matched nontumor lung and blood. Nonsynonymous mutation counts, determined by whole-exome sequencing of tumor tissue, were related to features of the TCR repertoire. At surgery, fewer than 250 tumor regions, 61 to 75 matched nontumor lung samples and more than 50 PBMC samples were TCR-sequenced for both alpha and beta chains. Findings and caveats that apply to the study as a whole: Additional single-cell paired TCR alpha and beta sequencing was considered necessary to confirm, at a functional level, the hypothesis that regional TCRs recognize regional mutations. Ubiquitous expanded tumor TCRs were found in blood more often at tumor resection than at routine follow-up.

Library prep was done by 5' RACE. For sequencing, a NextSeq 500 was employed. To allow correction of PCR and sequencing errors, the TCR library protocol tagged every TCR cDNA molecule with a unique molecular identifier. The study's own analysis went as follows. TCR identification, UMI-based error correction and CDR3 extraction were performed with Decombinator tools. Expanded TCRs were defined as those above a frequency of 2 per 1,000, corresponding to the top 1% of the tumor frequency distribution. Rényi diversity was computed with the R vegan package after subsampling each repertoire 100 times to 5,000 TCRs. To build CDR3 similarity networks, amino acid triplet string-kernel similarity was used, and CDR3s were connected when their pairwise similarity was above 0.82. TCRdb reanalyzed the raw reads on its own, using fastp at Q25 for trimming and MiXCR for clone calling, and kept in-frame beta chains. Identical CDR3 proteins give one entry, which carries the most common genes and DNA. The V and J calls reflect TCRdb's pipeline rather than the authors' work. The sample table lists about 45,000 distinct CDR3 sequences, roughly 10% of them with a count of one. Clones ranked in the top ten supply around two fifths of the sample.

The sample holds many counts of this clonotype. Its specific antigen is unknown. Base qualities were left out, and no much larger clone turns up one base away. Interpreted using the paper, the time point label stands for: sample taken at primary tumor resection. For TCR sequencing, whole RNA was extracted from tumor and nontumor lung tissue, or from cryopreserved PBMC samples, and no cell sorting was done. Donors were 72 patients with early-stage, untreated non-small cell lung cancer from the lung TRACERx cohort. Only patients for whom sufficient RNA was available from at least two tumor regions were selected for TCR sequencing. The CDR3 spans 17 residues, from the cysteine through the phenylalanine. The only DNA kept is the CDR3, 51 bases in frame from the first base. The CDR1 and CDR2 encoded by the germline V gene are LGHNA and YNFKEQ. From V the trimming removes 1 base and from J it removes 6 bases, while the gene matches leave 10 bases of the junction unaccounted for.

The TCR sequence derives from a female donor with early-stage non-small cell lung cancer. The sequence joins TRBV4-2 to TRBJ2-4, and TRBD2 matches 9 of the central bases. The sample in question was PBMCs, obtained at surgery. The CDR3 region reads CASSQGGGLAGPNIQYF. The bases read TGTGCCAGCAGCCAAGGGGGAGGTCTAGCGGGACCAAACATTCAGTACTTC.